The 24 T cell receptor beta chains below come from one sample, sequenced in a study of blood T cell repertoires in COVID-19. The protocol was immunoSEQ multiplex PCR, while the TCRdb copy is restricted to in-frame clones and leaves out a portion. Of fewer than 50,000 clones listed, roughly 87% were seen once; the top ten hold more than 12%. Input material: peripheral blood. Source of these receptors: a human donor in a cohort sampled during active COVID-19.

This clone appeared once. The chain is built from TRBV29-1 and TRBJ1-1; 7 positions agree with TRBD1. V lost 5 bases, J lost 7 bases, and 13 bases stayed unmatched. The CDR3 has 14 amino acids. The germline V gene encodes CDR1 SQVTM and CDR2 ANQGSEA. The CDR3 is CSVLIRQGGDEAFF. In nucleotides, the CDR3 is TGCAGCGTTTTGATCCGACAGGGCGGAGATGAAGCTTTCTTT.

The V gene is TRBV28, the J gene TRBJ2-2; weak D call: TRBD2 (5 bases). Germline CDR1 MDHEN, CDR2 SYDVKM. The CDR3 spans 16 residues. With 4 bases removed from V and 4 bases from J, the gap between germline ends came to 16 bases. The CDR3 DNA reads as TGTGCCAGCAGTTCGGACCTCAGCGGTCCCACCGGGGAGCTGTTTTTT. Protein product: CASSSDLSGPTGELFF.

V and J are TRBV7-3 and TRBJ2-5; TRBD2 agrees at 9 bases. The junction had 6 bases not matched to a gene; V was cut back by 5 bases and J by 2 bases. Germline V CDR1 and CDR2: SGHTA, FQGTGA. The CDR3 extends over 15 amino acids. CDR3 in DNA: TGTGCCAGCAGCCGAGGACTAGCGTTACAAGAGACCCAGTACTTC. This translates into CASSRGLALQETQYF. The variable domain in full, with the rest retrieved from reference TRBV7-3 and TRBJ2-5, is GAGVSQTPSNKVTEKGKYVELRCDPISGHTALYWYRQSLGQGPEFLIYFQGTGAADDSGLPNDRFFAVRPEGSVSTLKIQRTERGDSAVYLCASSRGLALQETQYFGPGTRLLVL.

V usage is TRBV7-8 and J usage is TRBJ2-5, with a possible D match to TRBD1 (6 bases). V lost 4 bases and J 10 bases, leaving 19 bases between the germline ends. The germline gives CDR1 SGHVS, CDR2 FQNEAQ. This CDR3 has 14 residues. The CDR3: CASSSLDSPRDQYF. In nucleotides, the CDR3 is TGTGCCAGCAGCTCATTGGACAGTCCTAGGGACCAGTACTTC.

This clone occurred a few times. V is TRBV6-5 and J is TRBJ2-3; the D gene is possibly TRBD2 (5 bases). V lost 1 base to trimming and J lost 0 bases, with 11 bases between them. CDR1 is MNHEY and CDR2 is SVGAGI in the germline V gene. This CDR3 is built from 16 residues. CDR3 sequence (DNA): TGTGCCAGCAGTTACTTGACGGGATTTAGCACAGATACGCAGTATTTT. Protein: CASSYLTGFSTDTQYF.

The chain has TRBV27 and TRBJ1-6, with D possibly being TRBD1 (5 bases). Germline CDR1 MNHEY, CDR2 SMNVEV (reference sequence). Trimming shortened V by 6 bases and J by 0 bases, and 12 bases separated the two germline ends. The CDR3 covers 16 residues. CDR3 in amino acids: CASRGDSLSYNSPLHF. The CDR3 DNA reads TGTGCCAGCAGAGGCGACAGCCTCTCCTATAATTCACCCCTCCACTTT.

This clone showed up just a few times. DNA for the CDR3: TGTGCCTGGAGCGCCGGTGCGGCAAGCACTGAAGCTTTCTTT. Residues: CAWSAGAASTEAFF. The J gene is TRBJ1-1, the V gene TRBV30, with unresolved D. This CDR3 has 14 amino acids. V lost 3 bases and J lost 4, with 15 bases in between. Germline values: CDR1 GTSNPN, CDR2 SVGIG (reference sequence).

This clone was observed a handful of times. This chain links TRBV7-2 with TRBJ1-2; 9 nucleotides line up with TRBD1. Trimming took 6 bases from V and 7 from J; bases not matched to a gene: 12. The CDR3 is 15 amino acids. Germline V CDR1 and CDR2: SGHTA, FQGNSA. The CDR3 DNA sequence: TGTGCCAGCAGTCCCGGGACAGGGCTGAGTGGTGGCTACACCTTC. Translation: CASSPGTGLSGGYTF.

This sequence joins TRBV7-8 and TRBJ2-2, with 9 bases fitting TRBD2. This CDR3 is 16 amino acids long. The germline V gene has CDR1 SGHVS and CDR2 FQNEAQ. Trimming removed 1 base from V and 4 bases from J; junction bases left unmatched: 4. DNA of the CDR3: TGTGCCAGCAGCTTAGAGGGACTAGCATCCACCGGGGAGCTGTTTTTT. Translation gives CASSLEGLASTGELFF.

This sequence joins TRBV5-6 and TRBJ2-3, with 15 bases identical to TRBD2. The CDR3 contains 18 residues. The V gene's germline CDR1 is SGHDT and CDR2 YYEEEE. V shed 4 bases and J 3 bases; nucleotides not matched to a gene: 9. The CDR3 DNA reads TGTGCCAGCAGCAGACGGACTAGCGGGAGGGGATCGACAGATACGCAGTATTTT. Amino acid sequence: CASSRRTSGRGSTDTQYF.

The chain couples TRBV30 to TRBJ2-7, with 7 bases identical to TRBD2. Germline V lookup: CDR1 GTSNPN, CDR2 SVGIG (reference sequence). CDR3 size: 14 residues. V was pared by 5 bases and J by 0 bases, with 7 bases of the junction left unmatched. CDR3 in DNA: TGTGCCTGGGGTAGGGGCGGGAGCTCCTACGAGCAGTACTTC. Encoded protein: CAWGRGGSSYEQYF.

The chain has TRBV6-2 or TRBV6-3 and TRBJ2-7, with a possible D match to TRBD1 (6 bases). Germline CDR1 MNHEY, CDR2 SVGEGT. Trimming removed 3 bases from V and 0 bases from J, with 21 bases in between. The CDR3 runs to 18 residues. The CDR3 reads CASSYQFASRGISYEQYF. CDR3 DNA sequence: TGTGCCAGCAGTTATCAATTCGCATCAAGGGGGATCTCCTACGAGCAGTACTTC.

The rearrangement uses TRBV28 and TRBJ2-7; D unclear. Trimming cost V 2 bases and J 1 base, with 9 bases left between them. Germline CDR1 is MDHEN and CDR2 is SYDVKM. This CDR3 contains 14 residues. The CDR3 bases are TGTGCCAGCAGTTTACGAGGCGGATCCTACGAGCAGTACTTC. This codes for CASSLRGGSYEQYF.

The chain employs TRBV7-6 and TRBJ2-3; 10 nucleotides align to TRBD2. Trimming at V came to 0 bases and at J to 3 bases, leaving 3 bases not matched to a gene. This CDR3 is 16 amino acids long. The germline V gene has CDR1 SGHVS and CDR2 FNYEAQ. The DNA of the CDR3 is TGTGCCAGCAGCTTAGCGCTAGCGGGAGCGACAGATACGCAGTATTTT. Translation: CASSLALAGATDTQYF.

V gene TRBV7-2 combines with J gene TRBJ1-6, with 8 bases that match TRBD1. The CDR3 totals 16 residues. The J segment lost 6 bases and the V segment lost 7 bases, leaving 11 bases of the junction unmatched. Germline values: CDR1 SGHTA, CDR2 FQGNSA. CDR3 coding DNA: TGTGCCAGCACCCCCCCCGACAGGGGAATTAATTCACCCCTCCACTTT. As protein: CASTPPDRGINSPLHF.

The CDR3 DNA reads TGTGCCAGCAGCACCAGGGGGAGGTACAATGAGCAGTTCTTC. This translates into CASSTRGRYNEQFF. V and J are TRBV21-1 and TRBJ2-1; TRBD1 is the table's D call and was not checked against the DNA. TRBV21-1 is marked as a pseudogene. This CDR3 contains 14 residues.

This clone was recorded once. V usage is TRBV5-6 and J usage is TRBJ2-7, with a tentative D call TRBD1 (8 bases). In germline, CDR1 is SGHDT, CDR2 YYEEEE. The V gene lost 2 bases and the J gene lost 5 bases, with 17 bases spanning the gap. The CDR3 has 15 residues. The CDR3, as DNA: TGTGCCAGCAGCTTCGGAACAGGGGGGGGCGACGAGCAGTACTTC. Translating it yields CASSFGTGGGDEQYF.

This clone was seen a single time. The gene calls are TRBV18 and TRBJ2-5, with TRBD1 matching 7 bases. This CDR3 is built from 14 residues. The germline CDR1 and CDR2 sequences are KGHSH and LQKENI. V trimming: 5 bases; J trimming: 0 bases; junction bases outside the gene matches: 3. CDR3 coding DNA: TGTGCCAGCTCAACTGGGACAGACCAAGAGACCCAGTACTTC. Its translation: CASSTGTDQETQYF.

The rearrangement links TRBV28 to TRBJ1-2; no definite D call. The CDR3 loop spans 14 amino acids. CDR1 MDHEN and CDR2 SYDVKM come from the germline V gene. V was cut by 2 bases and J by 0 bases, with 7 bases left in between. Written as DNA, the CDR3 is TGTGCCAGCAGTTTACTTGCAGCTAACTATGGCTACACCTTC. It translates to CASSLLAANYGYTF.

The table lists this clone with a count of one. V gene TRBV6-6 combines with J gene TRBJ2-3, with a tentative D call TRBD1 (5 bases). CDR3 length: 14 residues. From germline, CDR1 is MNHNY and CDR2 SVGAGI (reference sequence). With 5 bases removed from V and 6 bases from J, the gap between germline ends came to 15 bases. CDR3 amino acids: CASSEQGRVDTQYF. The CDR3, as DNA: TGTGCCAGCAGTGAGCAGGGTAGGGTGGATACGCAGTATTTT.

The chain employs TRBV6-6 and TRBJ1-1; D not resolved. The V gene lost 5 bases and the J gene lost 1 base, with 17 bases spanning the gap. In germline, CDR1 is MNHNY, CDR2 SVGAGI (reference sequence). The CDR3 length is 16 residues. CDR3: CASSLPPARGNTEAFF. The DNA for the CDR3 is TGTGCCAGCAGTCTACCACCAGCGAGAGGGAACACTGAAGCTTTCTTT.

The chain employs TRBV10-2 and TRBJ1-5, with D hard to call. Germline V gives CDR1 WSHSY, CDR2 SAAADI. V was clipped by 0 bases and J by 2 bases, with 8 bases between them. This CDR3 is built from 15 residues. Written as DNA, the CDR3 is TGCGCCAGCAGTGAGTCAAGAGCCCGCAATCAGCCCCAGCATTTT. Translation gives CASSESRARNQPQHF.

This chain connects TRBV4-3 to TRBJ2-3; TRBD1 matches 9 bases. The germline V gene encodes CDR1 LGHNA and CDR2 YSLEER. CDR3 length: 17 amino acids. V trimming: 0 bases; J trimming: 0 bases; junction bases outside the gene matches: 4. CDR3 protein: CASSQEGTGTSTDTQYF. The CDR3 DNA reads as TGCGCCAGCAGCCAAGAAGGGACAGGGACTAGCACAGATACGCAGTATTTT.

The rearrangement joins TRBV6-4 to TRBJ2-4, with TRBD1 identical over 11 bases. Per germline, CDR1 MRHNA and CDR2 SNTAGT. Trimming at V came to 5 bases and at J to 8 bases, leaving 2 bases not matched to a gene. The CDR3 is made up of 13 amino acids. CDR3: CASSQDRGHIQYF. The CDR3 DNA is TGTGCCAGCAGTCAGGACAGGGGGCACATTCAGTACTTC.